This TCR beta chain is from a study of T cell responses to AZD1222 COVID-19 vaccine. Study-level information: Recipients boosted at about 4 weeks or about 12 weeks are pooled.

On this clone: Its specificity is not known.

Whole-study results and caveats: Nearly half of unique spike-specific TCRs reportedly avoided B.1.351 and B.1.1.7 mutated regions. Along spike, vaccine-associated CD4 TCRs were found throughout, with dominance at 160-218 and 743-854. Donors were chiefly white British, with a greater number of females, and clonal diversity was perhaps underestimated.

Profiled with immunoSEQ multiplex PCR; TCRdb holds only in-frame clones, not every one. The sample yields fewer than 100,000 clones, about 88% seen once. The CDR3 runs 16 residues. V gave up 2 bases and J gave up 2 bases, with 16 bases separating them. The germline V gene encodes CDR1 SGHVS and CDR2 FQNEAQ. The TCR sequence derives from an adult in good health. This sequence joins TRBV7-8 and TRBJ2-7; tentative D call: TRBD2 (6 bases). The material sequenced was peripheral blood, taken on day 0 of AZD1222 vaccination. The chain's CDR3 is CASSLWGGTLPYEQYF. The CDR3 bases are TGTGCCAGCAGCTTATGGGGCGGGACGCTGCCCTACGAGCAGTACTTC. Complete variable domain (other parts from reference TRBV7-8 and TRBJ2-7): GAGVSQSPRYKVAKRGQDVALRCDPISGHVSLFWYQQALGQGPEFLTYFQNEAQLDKSGLPSDRFFAERPEGSVSTLKIQRTQQEDSAVYLCASSLWGGTLPYEQYFGPGTRLTVT.